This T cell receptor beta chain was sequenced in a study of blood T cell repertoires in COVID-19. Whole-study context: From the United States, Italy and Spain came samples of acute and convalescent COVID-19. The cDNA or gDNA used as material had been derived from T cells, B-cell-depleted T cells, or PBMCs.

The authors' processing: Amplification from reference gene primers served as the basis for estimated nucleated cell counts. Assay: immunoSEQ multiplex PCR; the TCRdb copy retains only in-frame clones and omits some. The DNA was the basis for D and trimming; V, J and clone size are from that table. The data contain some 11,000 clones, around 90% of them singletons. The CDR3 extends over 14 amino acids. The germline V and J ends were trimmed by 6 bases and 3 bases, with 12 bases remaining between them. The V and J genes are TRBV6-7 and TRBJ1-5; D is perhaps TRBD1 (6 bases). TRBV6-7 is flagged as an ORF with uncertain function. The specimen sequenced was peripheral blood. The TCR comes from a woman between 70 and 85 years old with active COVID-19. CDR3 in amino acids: CASRSRGHNQPQHF. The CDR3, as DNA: TGTGCCAGCAGATCGCGGGGGCACAATCAGCCCCAGCATTTT.